This T cell receptor (beta chain) was obtained from a study of T cell responses to AZD1222 COVID-19 vaccine. Whole-study findings and limits: Clonal diversity may have been underestimated, and the donors were mostly white British, with more females than males.

Concerning this clone: Its specificity is not known.

Sequencing used immunoSEQ multiplex PCR; TCRdb keeps in-frame clones, though not all of them. The sample consists of some 130,000 clones, approximately 90% of them appearing once. Per germline, CDR1 SGHRS and CDR2 YFSETQ. V was pared by 1 base and J by 2 bases, with 16 bases between. The CDR3 extends over 17 amino acids. Sample: peripheral blood, taken on day 0 of AZD1222 vaccination. The TCR was taken from an adult in good health. The chain joins TRBV5-1 to TRBJ1-3; D might be TRBD1 (6 bases). CDR3 in amino acids: CASSLPDTSGAGNTIYF. DNA for the CDR3: TGCGCCAGCAGCTTGCCCGACACCTCAGGGGCTGGAAACACCATATATTTT.